This is a list of T cell receptor beta chains from one sample in a study of blood T cells in healthy people across ages. TCRdb processed the 5' RACE reads anew with MiXCR; each CDR3 protein has one entry. The table shows around 1.5 million distinct CDR3 sequences, with 42% occurring only once. Sequencing was performed on blood. Receptor source: a woman in her late teens or twenties in good health. CDR3s include the opening cysteine and the closing phenylalanine or tryptophan. The order of the fields is J gene, CDR3 length, V gene, clone size, D gene, CDR3 DNA, CDR3 protein. A D gene is named only where the DNA matches it firmly. Rows give clone size only sometimes, using once, few, many, or a class for an expanded clone.

TRBJ2-5 16 TRBV5-4 . . TGTGCCAGCAGTTACCGACAGGGAGGGAAGCCGGAGACCCAGTACTTC CASSYRQGGKPETQYF
TRBJ2-1 15 TRBV6-1 few . TGTGCCAGCAGTGAACTGGAGGGGCTCTACAATGAGCAGTTCTTC CASSELEGLYNEQFF
TRBJ2-1 16 TRBV20-1 few . TGCAGTGCTACTTCTAGCGTCCCTGAGTCCTACAATGAGCAGTTCTTC CSATSSVPESYNEQFF
TRBJ2-7 13 TRBV20-1 . TRBD1 TGCAGTGCTAAGACAGGGTCCTACAATGAGCAGTACTTC CSAKTGSYNEQYF
TRBJ2-4 16 TRBV20-1 once TRBD2 TGCAGTGCTATAAGACTAGCGGGGGCCATAGGACCCATTCAGTACTTC CSAIRLAGAIGPIQYF
TRBJ2-1 14 TRBV20-1 . . TGCAGTGCGGGGTCGGCCAGCTCCTACAATGAGCAGTTCTTC CSAGSASSYNEQFF
TRBJ1-5 18 TRBV20-1 few . TGCAGTGCTAGAGATGTATCAGCGGGGGTGTATAGCAATCAGCCCCAGCATTTT CSARDVSAGVYSNQPQHF
TRBJ1-2 15 TRBV9 few . TGTGCCAGCGCCCCAGGCGCGACCTTCGACTATGGCTACACCTTC CASAPGATFDYGYTF
TRBJ2-1 20 TRBV21-1 . . TGTGCCAGCAGCATACTAGGACTAGCGGGAGGACCGAGCTCCTACAATGAGCAGTTCTTC CASSILGLAGGPSSYNEQFF
TRBJ2-5 14 TRBV12-3/TRBV12-4 . TRBD1 TGTGCCAGCAGTTTCACAGGGGAGAGAGAGACCCAGTACTTC CASSFTGERETQYF
TRBJ1-2 17 TRBV20-1 few TRBD1 TGCAGTGCTAGAGAGCCGGGACAGGATCTGGTTGGCTATGGCTACACCTTC CSAREPGQDLVGYGYTF
TRBJ2-1 15 TRBV2 few . TGTGCCAGCAGTGAACTAGCGCCCTCCTACAATGAGCAGTTCTTC CASSELAPSYNEQFF
TRBJ2-5 16 TRBV5-1 . TRBD2 TGCGCCAGCAGCTTGTATCCGGGACTAGCCCCGGAGACCCAGTACTTC CASSLYPGLAPETQYF
TRBJ1-1 17 TRBV4-1 few TRBD1 TGCGCCAGTAGGTCTCGGGGGACAGGCCCGCTGAACACTGAAGCTTTCTTT CASRSRGTGPLNTEAFF
TRBJ2-3 16 TRBV6-2/TRBV6-3 once TRBD2 TGTGCCGGCAGTTACTTGTTTAGCGGGGTCACAGATACGCAGTATTTT CAGSYLFSGVTDTQYF
TRBJ1-5 19 TRBV7-9 . . TGTGCCAGCATCTTATGTGGAACAGGGAACGTCTATAGCAATCAGCCCCAGCATTTT CASILCGTGNVYSNQPQHF
TRBJ2-7 13 TRBV5-1 few . TGCGCCAGCAGGATGGAGTCCGGCCACGAGCAGTACTTC CASRMESGHEQYF
TRBJ1-2 18 TRBV20-1 . TRBD1 TGCAGTGCTAGAGTTCGATACCAGACAGGGGGCGGAGGTGATGGCTACACCTTC CSARVRYQTGGGGDGYTF
TRBJ1-2 12 TRBV29-1 few . TGCAGCGTTAAACGAGACGCGTACGGCTACACCTTC CSVKRDAYGYTF
TRBJ2-2 14 TRBV2 once . TGTGCCAGCTCGGGGGAAGCGGGCACCGGGGAGCTGTTTTTT CASSGEAGTGELFF
TRBJ1-2 13 TRBV29-1 . . TGCAGCTTGAGACCCCTAAGGAACTATGGCTACACCTTC CSLRPLRNYGYTF
TRBJ2-5 12 TRBV20-1 . . TGCAGTGCCACGACCGTGGTTGGGACCCAGTACTTC CSATTVVGTQYF
TRBJ2-4 15 TRBV20-1 few TRBD2 TGCAGTGCCTGCGAGCGGGACCCTCGGGGGGACATTCAGTACTTC CSACERDPRGDIQYF
TRBJ2-7 15 TRBV9 many . TGTGCCAGCAGCATGGTCCGGGACGGAACCTACGAGCAGTACTTC CASSMVRDGTYEQYF
TRBJ1-2 12 TRBV7-2 . . TGTGCCAGCAGCTCCTCAGGGCGCGGCTACACCTTC CASSSSGRGYTF
TRBJ2-1 16 TRBV7-9 few TRBD2 TGTGCCAGCAGCCTCACCGGTAGCGGGAGGGAGAATGAGCAGTTCTTC CASSLTGSGRENEQFF
TRBJ2-3 12 TRBV9 few . TGTGCCAGCAGCGTCGGGTGGGATACGCAGTATTTT CASSVGWDTQYF
TRBJ1-6 13 TRBV10-2 . . TGCGCCAGCAGTGTTGAGACAACTTCACCCCTCCACTTT CASSVETTSPLHF
TRBJ1-2 15 TRBV12-3/TRBV12-4 . TRBD1 TGTGCCAGCAGTTCCTGGGACAGGGGGGTCTATGGCTACACCTTC CASSSWDRGVYGYTF
TRBJ1-4 16 TRBV6-5 . . TGTGCCAGCAGTTACCGATCAAGGGCTACTAATGAAAAACTGTTTTTT CASSYRSRATNEKLFF
TRBJ2-2 14 TRBV3-1 . . TGTGCCAGCAGCCAGGGAAGAAACACCGGGGAGCTGTTTTTT CASSQGRNTGELFF
TRBJ2-5 16 TRBV27 . . TGTGCCTGCAGCCTACGTTGGGCTCCCATCCAAGAGACCCAGTACTTC CACSLRWAPIQETQYF
TRBJ2-1 13 TRBV7-9 . TRBD2 TGTGCCAGCAGCTTCATAGCGGGTATCGAGCAGTTCTTC CASSFIAGIEQFF
TRBJ2-7 14 TRBV14 . . TGTGCCAGCAGCCAACGACAGCGAGGGTACGAGCAGTACTTC CASSQRQRGYEQYF
TRBJ1-6 14 TRBV20-1 . TRBD1 TGCAGTGCTAGAGTCGGGGACAGGGACTCACCCCTCCACTTT CSARVGDRDSPLHF
TRBJ2-7 14 TRBV13 few TRBD2 TGTGCCAGCAGCCGCCGTAGCGGGAGGGGTGAGCAGTACTTC CASSRRSGRGEQYF
TRBJ2-7 12 TRBV4-2 few . TGTGCCAGCAGCCAAGATACCCACGAGCAGTACTTC CASSQDTHEQYF